The 9 T cell receptor beta chains in this list originate from one sample, sequenced in a study of blood T cell repertoires in COVID-19. Using immunoSEQ multiplex PCR, the repertoire was profiled, and TCRdb retains in-frame clones only, with some absent. The repertoire has 85,000 to 110,000 clones, about 90% of them found once; the top ten carry 6% to 6.5%. The sequenced material came from peripheral blood. These receptor sequences come from a human donor in a cohort sampled during active COVID-19.

V is TRBV6-5 and J is TRBJ2-3; 9 positions match TRBD2. The CDR3 spans 15 residues. Germline V gene lookup returns CDR1 MNHEY and CDR2 SVGAGI. V gave up 5 bases and J gave up 6 bases; unmatched junction bases: 9. The CDR3 here is CASSRGLASQDTQYF. The CDR3 nucleotides are TGTGCCAGCAGTAGAGGACTAGCGAGCCAGGATACGCAGTATTTT.

This chain links TRBV7-8 with TRBJ2-7; 9 bases fit TRBD2. The V gene end was trimmed by 5 bases and the J gene end by 3 bases; junction bases not matched to a gene: 14. Germline values: CDR1 SGHVS, CDR2 FQNEAQ. The CDR3 extends over 17 amino acids. CDR3 region: CASSPFPIAGAIYEQYF. The CDR3 region has the DNA TGTGCCAGCAGCCCCTTCCCAATAGCGGGAGCAATCTACGAGCAGTACTTC. Complete variable domain (other parts from reference TRBV7-8 and TRBJ2-7): GAGVSQSPRYKVAKRGQDVALRCDPISGHVSLFWYQQALGQGPEFLTYFQNEAQLDKSGLPSDRFFAERPEGSVSTLKIQRTQQEDSAVYLCASSPFPIAGAIYEQYFGPGTRLTVT.

The chain employs TRBV5-4 and TRBJ1-6, with a tentative D call TRBD1 (5 bases). V was shortened by 4 bases and J by 0 bases, with 11 bases between the two germline ends. This CDR3 spans 16 amino acids. The germline gives CDR1 SGHNT, CDR2 YYREEE (reference sequence). This CDR3 reads CASSTGRVSYNSPLHF. For the CDR3, the DNA is TGTGCCAGCAGCACTGGCAGGGTCTCCTATAATTCACCCCTCCACTTT. Based on the CDR3 plus reference TRBV5-4 and TRBJ1-6, the full variable domain is ETGVTQSPTHLIKTRGQQVTLRCSSQSGHNTVSWYQQALGQGPQFIFQYYREEENGRGNFPPRFSGLQFPNYSSELNVNALELDDSALYLCASSTGRVSYNSPLHFGNGTRLTVT.

The V call is TRBV4-1, the J call TRBJ1-3, with no clear D. This CDR3 has 15 residues. CDR1 and CDR2 from the germline V gene are MGHRA and YSYEKL. Trimming took off 4 bases at V and 0 bases at J, with 10 bases between the two ends. CDR3 sequence reads: CASSPGWDSGNTIYF. The DNA for the CDR3 is TGCGCCAGCAGCCCGGGGTGGGACTCTGGAAACACCATATATTTT.

V usage is TRBV13 and J usage is TRBJ1-3, with D unclear. This CDR3 comprises 17 residues. V was trimmed by 5 bases and J by 0 bases, leaving 17 bases between them. Per germline, CDR1 PRHDT and CDR2 FYEKMQ (reference sequence). CDR3 sequence reads: CASSPRGRGGSGNTIYF. CDR3 bases: TGTGCCAGCAGCCCCCGCGGGCGGGGAGGCTCTGGAAACACCATATATTTT.

The CDR3 DNA sequence: TGTGCCAGCGCACAGGCCAACTATGGCTACACCTTC. Its protein is CASAQANYGYTF. This chain links TRBV6-5 with TRBJ1-2, with D tentatively TRBD1 (5 bases). CDR3 size: 12 residues. The ends were cut back, 8 bases at V and 2 bases at J, with 9 bases in the middle. Germline CDR1 and CDR2: MNHEY and SVGAGI.

On this clone: The junction departs from the called germline gene at one end, perhaps through a read error. The CDR3 nucleotides read TGTGCTAGCAGCACAGCTTCCGGTATCGGGGAGCTGTTTTTT. This codes for CASSTASGIGELFF. The chain has TRBV7-7 and TRBJ2-2, with D uncertain. The CDR3 totals 14 residues. Germline V CDR1 and CDR2: SSHAT, FNYEAQ (reference sequence).

This chain links TRBV28 with TRBJ2-7; TRBD1 aligns across 10 bases. Germline V gene data show CDR1 as MDHEN and CDR2 as SYDVKM. The length of the CDR3 is 15 residues. With V trimmed by 5 bases and J by 3 bases, 7 bases remained unmatched. DNA of the CDR3: TGTGCCAGCAGTATTCCGGGACAGGGGAACTACGAGCAGTACTTC. Translation gives CASSIPGQGNYEQYF. The full variable domain, its missing parts supplied by reference TRBV28 and TRBJ2-7, is DVKVTQSSRYLVKRTGEKVFLECVQDMDHENMFWYRQDPGLGLRLIYFSYDVKMKEKGDIPEGYSVSREKKERFSLILESASTNQTSMYLCASSIPGQGNYEQYFGPGTRLTVT.

V is TRBV15 and J is TRBJ1-2; D gene uncertain. This CDR3 has 13 residues. Germline V gene data show CDR1 as LNHNV and CDR2 as YYDKDF (reference sequence). V lost 4 bases, J lost 8 bases, and 14 bases lay in between. CDR3: CATSNSRTQGYTF. CDR3 sequence (DNA): TGTGCCACCAGCAACTCTCGGACTCAGGGCTACACCTTC.